This passage covers 4 T cell receptor beta chains from one sample sequenced in a study of blood T cell repertoires in COVID-19. TCRdb's table, derived via immunoSEQ multiplex PCR, lists solely in-frame clones and lacks some. The table shows 130,000 to 150,000 clones, with over 85% occurring only once. Sequencing input: peripheral blood. These receptors all stem from a human donor in a cohort sampled during active COVID-19.

The chain combines TRBV7-9 with TRBJ1-6; TRBD1 matches 10 bases. The V gene's germline CDR1 is SEHNR and CDR2 FQNEAQ (reference sequence). This CDR3 region has 15 residues. With 5 bases clipped from V and 11 bases from J, the junction kept 9 bases outside the gene matches. CDR3 bases: TGTGCCAGCAGCCCCCGGACAGGGGGGGTGACACCCCTCCACTTT. This gives the protein CASSPRTGGVTPLHF.

CDR3 loop: CASSYSYRTDTQYF. The CDR3 DNA reads TGTGCCAGCAGTTACTCGTATCGCACAGATACGCAGTATTTT. The rearrangement joins TRBV6-5 to TRBJ2-3; no firm D call. Trimming left V 0 bases short and J 1 base short, with 5 bases between. The CDR3 has 14 amino acids. CDR1 and CDR2 from the germline V gene are MNHEY and SVGAGI.

This clone was counted between two and nine times. This rearrangement joins TRBV6-6 to TRBJ2-7, with 10 bases fitting TRBD1. Trimming removed 6 bases from V and 4 bases from J; junction bases left unmatched: 12. The CDR3 consists of 16 residues. The V gene's germline CDR1 is MNHNY and CDR2 SVGAGI (reference sequence). The CDR3 DNA sequence: TGTGCCAGCAGACCCATCGACAGGGGGCGTGAATACGAGCAGTACTTC. It translates to CASRPIDRGREYEQYF.

The chain joins TRBV5-1 to TRBJ1-1; maybe TRBD1 (5 bases). The CDR3 is made up of 14 amino acids. The V and J ends lost 1 base and 2 bases respectively, with 9 bases between them. Germline-derived CDR1 and CDR2 are SGHRS and YFSETQ. This CDR3 is CASSLYRLNTEAFF. CDR3 DNA: TGCGCCAGCAGCTTGTACAGGTTAAACACTGAAGCTTTCTTT.